This passage covers 21 T cell receptor beta chains from one sample sequenced in a study of glioma-infiltrating T cells. Amplification of TCR alpha and beta CDR3 regions from RNA used iRepertoire nested multiplex PCR. TCRdb reanalysed the multiplex PCR reads using MiXCR and keeps one entry per CDR3 protein. The sample yields around 100,000 distinct CDR3 sequences, 25% to 30% seen once. Sequenced input: glioma tissue, nonneoplastic brain tissue, or PBMCs (not recorded which). These receptors came from a human donor with low-grade glioma or glioblastoma, undergoing nonglioma brain surgery, or in good health (not recorded which).

This chain links TRBV30 with TRBJ1-1, with a weak D call TRBD1 (5 bases). Trimming left V 3 bases short and J 8 bases short, with 16 bases between. Per the germline V gene, CDR1 is GTSNPN and CDR2 is SVGIG (reference sequence). The CDR3 covers 13 residues. The CDR3 sequence is CAWRKGSVGEAFF. The CDR3 DNA reads as TGTGCCTGGAGAAAGGGGAGCGTCGGGGAAGCTTTCTTT. The full variable domain, completed using reference TRBV30 and TRBJ1-1, is SQTIHQWPATLVQPVGSPLSLECTVEGTSNPNLYWYRQAAGRGLQLLFYSVGIGQISSEVPQNLSASRPQDRQFILSSKKLLLSDSGFYLCAWRKGSVGEAFFGQGTRLTVV.

Remarks on this clonotype: This may be a read error: a much more frequent sequence differs by one nucleotide. The CDR3 DNA follows: TGTGCCACCAGCAGACGAGGAGGGGGAGGGTTCTTC. Protein product: CATSRRGGGGFF. This chain links TRBV15 with TRBJ2-1; either TRBD1 or TRBD2 may supply D (6 bases each). V was cut by 2 bases and J by 15 bases, with 14 bases left in between. CDR1 and CDR2 (germline): LNHNV, YYDKDF (reference sequence). The CDR3 sequence is 12 residues long.

Concerning this clonotype itself: One base away lies a much larger clone, so this may be a sequencing read error. J is TRBJ2-7 and V is TRBV20-1; D is uncertain. V was shortened by 4 bases and J by 4 bases, with 8 bases between the two germline ends. The CDR3 is 11 residues long. Germline-derived CDR1 and CDR2 are DFQATT and SNEGSKA (reference sequence). The CDR3 nucleotides are TGCAGTGCTACCAGAGGATACGAGCAGTACTTC. Translating gives CSATRGYEQYF.

This clonotype was picked up many times. This CDR3 is CSARTGRGGYTF. The CDR3 DNA sequence: TGCAGTGCGCGGACAGGAAGAGGTGGCTACACCTTC. The J gene is TRBJ1-2, the V gene TRBV20-1; 7 nucleotides line up with TRBD1. From germline, CDR1 is DFQATT and CDR2 SNEGSKA (reference sequence). After removal of 6 bases from V and 7 bases from J, the junction contained 8 bases not matched to a gene. CDR3 length: 12 amino acids.

This clonotype was picked up one time. Just one base apart from a much larger clone, this may be a read error. The V call is TRBV28, the J call TRBJ2-1; D is unclear. V was clipped by 6 bases and J by 8 bases, with 8 bases between them. The CDR3 is 11 residues long. Per germline, CDR1 MDHEN and CDR2 SYDVKM. The CDR3 nucleotides are TGTGCCAGCAGCTCCAACGATGAGCAGTTCTTC. Its protein product is CASSSNDEQFF. The full variable domain, rest sourced from reference TRBV28 and TRBJ2-1, is DVKVTQSSRYLVKRTGEKVFLECVQDMDHENMFWYRQDPGLGLRLIYFSYDVKMKEKGDIPEGYSVSREKKERFSLILESASTNQTSMYLCASSSNDEQFFGPGTRLTVL.

As to this clonotype: A much more abundant neighbour one base away suggests this may be a read error. J is TRBJ2-6 and V is TRBV7-9, with a possible D match to TRBD2 (5 bases). V lost 5 bases and J lost 1, with 12 bases in between. From germline, CDR1 is SEHNR and CDR2 FQNEAQ (reference sequence). This CDR3 contains 16 residues. The CDR3 bases are TGTGCCAGCAGCCATAGGGCGGGTTCTGGGGCCAACGTCCTGACTTTC. Translated, it gives CASSHRAGSGANVLTF.

This clonotype was seen ten or more times. The chain links TRBV4-3 to TRBJ1-1; D is ambiguous. V lost 5 bases and J lost 2, with 15 bases in between. The CDR3 loop spans 15 amino acids. The germline V gene has CDR1 LGHNA and CDR2 YSLEER. The CDR3 DNA is TGCGCCAGCAGCTACAAGATCGACGGTAACACTGAAGCTTTCTTT. As protein: CASSYKIDGNTEAFF.

This clonotype was seen repeatedly, ten times or more. The chain recombines TRBV6-1 with TRBJ2-5; D assignment may be TRBD1 or TRBD2 (5 bases each). Germline V gene lookup returns CDR1 MNHNS and CDR2 SASEGT. There are 13 residues in the CDR3. V was trimmed by 6 bases and J by 1 base, leaving 9 bases between them. The CDR3 nucleotides read TGTGCCAGCAGCTCAGGGACCCAAGAGACCCAGTACTTC. Translating gives CASSSGTQETQYF.

The V gene is TRBV4-1, the J gene TRBJ2-1; D is unresolved. Germline V gene data show CDR1 as MGHRA and CDR2 as YSYEKL. The CDR3 spans 14 residues. CDR3 residues: CVSSQERGRNEQFF. The CDR3, as DNA: TGCGTTAGCAGCCAGGAAAGAGGTAGGAATGAGCAGTTCTTC.

V usage is TRBV3-1 and J usage is TRBJ2-1, with D possibly being TRBD1 (5 bases). Trimming shortened V by 0 bases and J by 9 bases, and 9 bases separated the two germline ends. This CDR3 comprises 13 residues. The germline gives CDR1 LGHDT, CDR2 YNNKEL (reference sequence). The DNA for the CDR3 is TGTGCCAGCAGCCAAGATGGGGCCCGTGAGCAGTTCTTC. Translated: CASSQDGAREQFF.

This clonotype was recorded many times. This chain uses TRBV27 with TRBJ1-5, with no clear D. This CDR3 is 14 amino acids long. The germline V gene encodes CDR1 MNHEY and CDR2 SMNVEV (reference sequence). Trimming took off 0 bases at V and 7 bases at J, with 10 bases between the two ends. The CDR3 DNA reads TGTGCCAGCAGTTTATCCGGACGGTTACAGCCCCAGCATTTT. Translating gives CASSLSGRLQPQHF.

The chain recombines TRBV12-3 or TRBV12-4 with TRBJ1-1; the D gene is possibly TRBD1 (6 bases). V lost 3 bases, J lost 0 bases, and 14 bases lay in between. This CDR3 has 16 amino acids. The CDR3 sequence: CASSLDGQLMNTEAFF. CDR3 nucleotide sequence: TGTGCCAGCAGTTTGGACGGACAGCTAATGAACACTGAAGCTTTCTTT.

This chain uses TRBV20-1 with TRBJ2-1; TRBD1 aligns across 7 bases. Germline values: CDR1 DFQATT, CDR2 SNEGSKA (reference sequence). Trimming removed 6 bases from V and 8 bases from J; junction bases left unmatched: 7. The CDR3 totals 12 residues. CDR3 residues: CSALRQGYEQFF. As DNA, the CDR3 is TGCAGTGCCCTTAGACAGGGCTATGAGCAGTTCTTC.

A word on this clonotype: One base away lies a much larger clone, so this may be a sequencing read error. The chain employs TRBV3-1 and TRBJ2-5, with D perhaps matching TRBD2 (5 bases). The CDR3 runs 17 residues. CDR1 is LGHDT and CDR2 is YNNKEL in the germline V gene (reference sequence). Trimming left V 5 bases short and J 4 bases short, with 23 bases between. CDR3 coding DNA: TGTGCCAGCAGCACACCCATAACCGGGATTAGCGTAGAGACCCAGTACTTC. Protein: CASSTPITGISVETQYF.

With respect to this clonotype: This clone may be a read error of a much larger clone one base away. The chain joins TRBV14 to TRBJ1-4; D may be TRBD1 (5 bases). The V end was cut by 3 bases, the J end by 3 bases, with 8 bases between. The CDR3 runs 14 residues. CDR1 and CDR2 (germline): SGHDN, FVKESK. The CDR3 DNA reads TGTGCCAGCAGCCAGCAGACAGCTAATGAAAAACTGTTTTTT. Protein product: CASSQQTANEKLFF.

V and J are TRBV5-4 and TRBJ1-5; unclear D gene. Deletions cut 0 bases from V and 1 base from J, with 14 bases between. Germline CDR1 and CDR2: SGHNT and YYREEE (reference sequence). This CDR3 has 17 amino acids. The CDR3 loop reads CASSLDMGAGSNQPQHF. CDR3 nucleotide sequence: TGTGCCAGCAGCTTGGATATGGGTGCCGGAAGCAATCAGCCCCAGCATTTT. Filled out from reference TRBV5-4 and TRBJ1-5, the complete variable domain reads ETGVTQSPTHLIKTRGQQVTLRCSSQSGHNTVSWYQQALGQGPQFIFQYYREEENGRGNFPPRFSGLQFPNYSSELNVNALELDDSALYLCASSLDMGAGSNQPQHFGDGTRLSIL.

The chain links TRBV4-1 to TRBJ1-5; perhaps TRBD1 as D (5 bases). Germline CDR1 MGHRA, CDR2 YSYEKL. The CDR3 is made up of 15 amino acids. V lost 3 bases and J lost 5, with 14 bases in between. CDR3 in DNA: TGCGCCAGCAGCCAGCCCGACAGAACGGATCAGCCCCAGCATTTT. Its translation: CASSQPDRTDQPQHF.

This clonotype was detected many times. The chain is built from TRBV6-1 and TRBJ1-5; no clear D gene. This CDR3 has 14 amino acids. Trimming stripped 5 bases from V and 2 bases from J, with 10 bases between. In germline, CDR1 is MNHNS, CDR2 SASEGT. CDR3 residues: CASSSRAGNQPQHF. The CDR3 region has the DNA TGTGCCAGCAGTTCTCGGGCAGGCAATCAGCCCCAGCATTTT.

This clonotype has just a few counts. The chain employs TRBV20-1 and TRBJ1-2; 9 bases are a match to TRBD1. Germline CDR1 DFQATT, CDR2 SNEGSKA (reference sequence). The CDR3 is made up of 15 amino acids. The V and J ends lost 5 bases and 2 bases, in that order; junction bases with no gene match: 9. CDR3 sequence: CSALNRDRANYGYTF. The CDR3, as DNA: TGCAGTGCTTTAAACCGGGACAGGGCAAACTATGGCTACACCTTC.

This chain connects TRBV12-3 or TRBV12-4 to TRBJ2-1; TRBD2 matches 7 bases. The V segment lost 7 bases and the J segment 12 bases; nucleotides outside the gene matches: 12. The CDR3 runs to 13 residues. The CDR3 DNA follows: TGTGCCAGCAACCTGATGGGGGAGGGATCGCAGTTCTTC. Amino acid sequence: CASNLMGEGSQFF.

This clonotype was seen ten or more times. This chain uses TRBV2 with TRBJ2-3; D perhaps matches TRBD1 (6 bases). Germline lookup yields CDR1 SNHLY and CDR2 FYNNEI. The V end lost 4 bases, the J end lost 11 bases, and 19 bases lay between the germline ends. This CDR3 is built from 14 residues. This CDR3 reads CASSVFRGHGVQYF. The CDR3 nucleotides read TGTGCCAGCAGTGTTTTCCGGGGACACGGTGTGCAGTATTTT.